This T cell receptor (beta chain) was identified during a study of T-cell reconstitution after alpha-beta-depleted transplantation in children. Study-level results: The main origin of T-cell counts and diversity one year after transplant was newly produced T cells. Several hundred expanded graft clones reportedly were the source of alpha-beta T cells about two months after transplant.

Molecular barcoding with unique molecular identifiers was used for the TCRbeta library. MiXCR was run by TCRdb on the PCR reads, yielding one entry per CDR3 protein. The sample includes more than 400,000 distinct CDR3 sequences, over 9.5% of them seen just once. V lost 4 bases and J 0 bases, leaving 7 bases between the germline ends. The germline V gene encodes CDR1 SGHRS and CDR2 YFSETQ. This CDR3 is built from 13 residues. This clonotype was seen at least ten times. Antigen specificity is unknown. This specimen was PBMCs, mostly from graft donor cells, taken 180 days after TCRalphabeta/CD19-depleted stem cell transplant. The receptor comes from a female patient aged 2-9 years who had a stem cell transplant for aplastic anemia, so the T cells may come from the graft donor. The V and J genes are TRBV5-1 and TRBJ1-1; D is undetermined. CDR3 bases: TGCGCCAGCAGCCCTAGGATGAACACTGAAGCTTTCTTT. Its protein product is CASSPRMNTEAFF.